These 11 T cell receptor beta chains share one sample of origin, sequenced in a study of breast tumors, draining lymph nodes, adjacent tissues. TCRdb redid the calling of the multiplex PCR reads with MiXCR, one entry per CDR3 protein. The sample lists around 300,000 distinct CDR3 sequences, 30% occurring once. Axillary draining lymph nodes of breast cancer patients supplied the node samples. Specimen: axillary lymph node tissue. The receptors here all came from a female donor with breast cancer. Some clones in this sample may be carry-over from other donors' samples.

The table lists this clonotype with many counts. This rearrangement joins TRBV5-6 to TRBJ2-7; perhaps TRBD2 as D (6 bases). The CDR3 covers 14 residues. V gave up 3 bases and J gave up 6 bases, with 16 bases separating them. CDR1 SGHDT and CDR2 YYEEEE come from the germline V gene. The CDR3 coding sequence is TGTGCCAGCAGCTCCGGGACTGAAAACGCCGAGCAGTACTTC. Translation: CASSSGTENAEQYF.

This clonotype has only a few counts. The genes are TRBV25-1 and TRBJ1-1; a possible D gene is TRBD1 (6 bases). Germline V CDR1 and CDR2: MGHDK, SYGVNS. The CDR3 spans 13 residues. Trimming stripped 8 bases from V and 1 base from J, with 11 bases between. The CDR3 nucleotides read TGTGCCAGCGCCGGGACAAAGAACACTGAAGCTTTCTTT. Translation gives CASAGTKNTEAFF.

With regard to this clonotype: This could be a read error, since a much larger clone is one nucleotide away. The chain links TRBV20-1 to TRBJ2-7; TRBD2 agrees at 7 bases. Germline V CDR1 and CDR2: DFQATT, SNEGSKA (reference sequence). The CDR3 consists of 14 residues. The junction had 14 bases not matched to a gene; V was cut back by 6 bases and J by 6 bases. This chain's CDR3 is CSAPRWAGVSEQYF. Here the CDR3 DNA reads TGCAGTGCCCCCCGGTGGGCGGGAGTATCCGAGCAGTACTTC.

This clonotype was counted between two and nine times. The chain is built from TRBV18 and TRBJ2-7; TRBD1 agrees at 8 bases. The CDR3 spans 14 residues. Trimming took 3 bases from V and 3 from J; bases not matched to a gene: 4. The V gene's germline CDR1 is KGHSH and CDR2 LQKENI. The CDR3 DNA follows: TGTGCCAGCTCACCTTCGGGGACAGGCTACGAGCAGTACTTC. Translating it yields CASSPSGTGYEQYF.

This clonotype has just a few counts. This sequence joins TRBV20-1 and TRBJ1-1, with D possibly being TRBD1 (5 bases). CDR3 length: 13 amino acids. The V gene's germline CDR1 is DFQATT and CDR2 SNEGSKA (reference sequence). Trimming shortened V by 3 bases and J by 3 bases, and 11 bases separated the two germline ends. The CDR3 DNA is TGCAGTGCTAGGAGGGGCCGGGACACTGAAGCTTTCTTT. This gives the protein CSARRGRDTEAFF.

This clonotype was seen only once. A much more abundant neighbour one base away suggests this may be a read error. The conserved phenylalanine or tryptophan is not found at the CDR3 terminus, so this likely reflects a read error. The rearrangement joins TRBV14 to TRBJ2-7; D call uncertain. V dropped 5 bases and J dropped 3 bases, with 11 bases sitting between them. The germline V gene has CDR1 SGHDN and CDR2 FVKESK. This CDR3 is built from 13 residues. The CDR3 sequence is CASSYGPVYEQYS. Here the CDR3 DNA reads TGTGCCAGCAGCTACGGACCTGTCTACGAGCAGTACTCC.

Notes on this clonotype: This clone may be a read error of a much larger clone one base away. The chain uses TRBV11-2 and TRBJ2-1; D assignment may be TRBD1 or TRBD2 (5 bases each). Germline V gene lookup returns CDR1 SGHAT and CDR2 FQNNGV. The CDR3 runs to 14 residues. CDR3 amino acids: CAGSLEQVGGEQFF. The DNA of the CDR3 is TGTGCCGGCAGCTTAGAACAGGTAGGAGGTGAGCAGTTCTTC.

This clonotype appeared once. The rearrangement joins TRBV10-2 to TRBJ1-6; tentative D call: TRBD1 (5 bases). Germline CDR1 reads WSHSY; CDR2 reads SAAADI. The V end lost 7 bases, the J end lost 8 bases, and 15 bases lay between the germline ends. The CDR3 is 14 residues long. The CDR3 here is CASNRGGGDSPLHF. The CDR3 nucleotides read TGCGCCAGCAATCGGGGCGGCGGTGATTCACCCCTCCACTTT.

In this sample, this clonotype turned up a few times. This sequence joins TRBV5-6 and TRBJ2-2, with 7 bases matching TRBD1. Germline trimming cut 0 bases from V and 4 bases from J; bases unmatched to any gene: 6. Per the germline V gene, CDR1 is SGHDT and CDR2 is YYEEEE. The CDR3 consists of 16 residues. The CDR3 reads CASSLGVQGFTGELFF. CDR3 in DNA: TGTGCCAGCAGCTTGGGTGTACAGGGGTTCACCGGGGAGCTGTTTTTT.

Points on this clonotype: At one of its ends the junction is not consistent with the germline gene, which may arise from a read error. The chain employs TRBV28 and TRBJ2-1, with D perhaps TRBD2 (6 bases). Per the germline V gene, CDR1 is MDHEN and CDR2 is SYDVKM. The CDR3 spans 14 residues. The CDR3 DNA follows: TGTGCCGGCAGTCAACCCGGGAGCTACAATGAGCAGTTCTTC. Amino acid sequence: CAGSQPGSYNEQFF. The entire variable domain, with the rest obtained from reference TRBV28 and TRBJ2-1, is as follows: DVKVTQSSRYLVKRTGEKVFLECVQDMDHENMFWYRQDPGLGLRLIYFSYDVKMKEKGDIPEGYSVSREKKERFSLILESASTNQTSMYLCAGSQPGSYNEQFFGPGTRLTVL.

The CDR3, as DNA: TGTGCTAGAGTAGGACTAGCGGGAGTAGAGACCCAGTACTTC. This encodes CARVGLAGVETQYF. The rearrangement links TRBV25-1 to TRBJ2-5; 13 nucleotides align to TRBD2. This CDR3 spans 14 amino acids. The germline V gene encodes CDR1 MGHDK and CDR2 SYGVNS.